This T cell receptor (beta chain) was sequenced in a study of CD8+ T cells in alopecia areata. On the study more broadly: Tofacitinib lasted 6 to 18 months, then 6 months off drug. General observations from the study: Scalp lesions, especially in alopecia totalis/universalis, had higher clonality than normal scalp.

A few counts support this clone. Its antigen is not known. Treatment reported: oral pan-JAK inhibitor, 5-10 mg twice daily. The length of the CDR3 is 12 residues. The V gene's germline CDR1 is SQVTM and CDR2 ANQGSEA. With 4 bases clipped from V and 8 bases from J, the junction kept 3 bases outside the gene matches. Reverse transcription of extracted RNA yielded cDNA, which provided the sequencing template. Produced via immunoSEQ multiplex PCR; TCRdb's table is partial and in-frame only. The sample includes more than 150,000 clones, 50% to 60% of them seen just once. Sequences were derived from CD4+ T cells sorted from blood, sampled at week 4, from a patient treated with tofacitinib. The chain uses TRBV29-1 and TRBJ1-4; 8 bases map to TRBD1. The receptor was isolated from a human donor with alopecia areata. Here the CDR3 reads CSVAGQDEKLFF. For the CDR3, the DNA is TGCAGCGTTGCGGGACAGGACGAAAAACTGTTTTTT.